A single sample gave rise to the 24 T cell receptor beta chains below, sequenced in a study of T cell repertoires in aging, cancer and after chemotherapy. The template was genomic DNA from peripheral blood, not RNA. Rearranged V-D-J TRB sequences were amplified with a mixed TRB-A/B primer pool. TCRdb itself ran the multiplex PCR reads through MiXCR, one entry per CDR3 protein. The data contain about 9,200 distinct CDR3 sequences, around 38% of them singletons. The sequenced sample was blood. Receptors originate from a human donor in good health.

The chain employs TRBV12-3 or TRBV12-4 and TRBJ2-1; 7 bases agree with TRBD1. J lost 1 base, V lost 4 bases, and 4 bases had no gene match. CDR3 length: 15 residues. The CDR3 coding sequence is TGTGCCAGCAGTTCCGGGACAGTTTCCTACAATGAGCAGTTCTTC. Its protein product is CASSSGTVSYNEQFF.

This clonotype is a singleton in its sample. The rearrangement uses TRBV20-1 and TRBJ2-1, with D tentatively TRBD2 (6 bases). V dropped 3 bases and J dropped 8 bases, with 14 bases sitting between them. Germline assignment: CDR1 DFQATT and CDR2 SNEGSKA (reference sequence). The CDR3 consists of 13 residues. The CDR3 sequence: CSASSGRSHEQFF. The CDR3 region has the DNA TGCAGTGCTAGCTCCGGGAGAAGCCATGAGCAGTTCTTC.

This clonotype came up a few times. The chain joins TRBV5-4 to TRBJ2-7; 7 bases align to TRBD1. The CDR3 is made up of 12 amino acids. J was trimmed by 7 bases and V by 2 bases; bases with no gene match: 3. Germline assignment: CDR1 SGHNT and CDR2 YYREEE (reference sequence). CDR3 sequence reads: CASSFSGGEQYF. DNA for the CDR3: TGTGCCAGCAGCTTTTCAGGGGGTGAGCAGTACTTC.

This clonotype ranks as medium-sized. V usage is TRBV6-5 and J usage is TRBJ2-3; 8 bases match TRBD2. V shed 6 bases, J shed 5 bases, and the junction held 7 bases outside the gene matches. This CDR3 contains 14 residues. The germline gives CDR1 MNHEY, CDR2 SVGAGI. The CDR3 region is CASSRGGGGDTQYF. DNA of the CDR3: TGTGCCAGCAGCCGGGGGGGCGGGGGAGATACGCAGTATTTT.

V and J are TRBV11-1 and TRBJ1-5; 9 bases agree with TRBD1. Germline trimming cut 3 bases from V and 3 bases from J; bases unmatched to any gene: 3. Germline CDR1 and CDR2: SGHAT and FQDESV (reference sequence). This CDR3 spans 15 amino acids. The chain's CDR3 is CASSLGQGNNQPQHF. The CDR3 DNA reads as TGTGCCAGCAGCTTGGGACAGGGCAACAATCAGCCCCAGCATTTT.

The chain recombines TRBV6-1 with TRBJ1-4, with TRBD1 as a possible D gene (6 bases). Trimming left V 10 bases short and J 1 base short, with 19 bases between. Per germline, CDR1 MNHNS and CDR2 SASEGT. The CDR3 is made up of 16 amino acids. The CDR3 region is CANPPLSQGTNEKLFF. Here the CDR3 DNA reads TGTGCCAACCCACCGCTTTCACAGGGAACTAATGAAAAACTGTTTTTT.

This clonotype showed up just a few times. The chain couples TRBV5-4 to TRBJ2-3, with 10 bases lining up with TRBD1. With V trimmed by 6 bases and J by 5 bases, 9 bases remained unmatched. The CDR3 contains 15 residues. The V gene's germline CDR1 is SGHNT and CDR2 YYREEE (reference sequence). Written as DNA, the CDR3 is TGTGCCAGCAACTCTATGACAGGGGGCAGAGATACGCAGTATTTT. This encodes CASNSMTGGRDTQYF.

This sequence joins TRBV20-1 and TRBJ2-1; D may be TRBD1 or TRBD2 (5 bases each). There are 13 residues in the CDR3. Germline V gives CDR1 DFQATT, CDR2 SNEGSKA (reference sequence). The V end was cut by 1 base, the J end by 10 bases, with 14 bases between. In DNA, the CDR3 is TGCAGTGCTAGAGTATACGGGGACGGGGAGCAGTTCTTC. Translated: CSARVYGDGEQFF.

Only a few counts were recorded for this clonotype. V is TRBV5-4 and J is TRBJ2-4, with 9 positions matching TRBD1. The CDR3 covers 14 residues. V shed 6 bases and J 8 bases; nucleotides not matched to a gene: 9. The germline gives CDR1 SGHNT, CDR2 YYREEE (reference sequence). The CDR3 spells CASTIRGQGHIQYF. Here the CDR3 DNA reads TGTGCCAGCACCATACGTGGACAGGGGCACATTCAGTACTTC. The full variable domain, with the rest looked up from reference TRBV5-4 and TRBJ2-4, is ETGVTQSPTHLIKTRGQQVTLRCSSQSGHNTVSWYQQALGQGPQFIFQYYREEENGRGNFPPRFSGLQFPNYSSELNVNALELDDSALYLCASTIRGQGHIQYFGAGTRLSVL.

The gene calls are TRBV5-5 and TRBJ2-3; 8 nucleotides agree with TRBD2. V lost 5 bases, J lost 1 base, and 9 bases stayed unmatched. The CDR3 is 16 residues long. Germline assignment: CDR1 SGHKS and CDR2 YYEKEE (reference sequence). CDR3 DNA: TGTGCCAGCAGTTTATTGGACGGGGGGGGCACAGATACGCAGTATTTT. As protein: CASSLLDGGGTDTQYF.

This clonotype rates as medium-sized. The CDR3 region is CSVRGQTGNPFEQYF. CDR3 DNA sequence: TGCAGCGTCCGGGGGCAGACAGGGAATCCCTTCGAGCAGTACTTC. This chain connects TRBV29-1 to TRBJ2-7; possible D gene TRBD1, 7 bases. Germline-derived CDR1 and CDR2 are SQVTM and ANQGSEA. The CDR3 is 15 amino acids. V dropped 6 bases and J dropped 6 bases, with 24 bases sitting between them.

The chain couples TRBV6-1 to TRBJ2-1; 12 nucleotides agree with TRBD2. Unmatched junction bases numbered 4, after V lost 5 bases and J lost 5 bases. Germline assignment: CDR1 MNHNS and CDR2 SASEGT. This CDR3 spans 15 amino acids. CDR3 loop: CASSFLAGGDNEQFF. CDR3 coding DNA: TGTGCCAGCAGTTTTCTAGCGGGAGGGGACAATGAGCAGTTCTTC.

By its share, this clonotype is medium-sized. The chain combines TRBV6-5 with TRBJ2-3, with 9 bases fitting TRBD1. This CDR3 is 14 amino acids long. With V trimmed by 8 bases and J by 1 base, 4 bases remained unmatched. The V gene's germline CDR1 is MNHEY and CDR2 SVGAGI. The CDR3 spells CASSTGGGTDTQYF. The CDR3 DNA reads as TGTGCCAGCTCTACAGGGGGCGGCACAGATACGCAGTATTTT.

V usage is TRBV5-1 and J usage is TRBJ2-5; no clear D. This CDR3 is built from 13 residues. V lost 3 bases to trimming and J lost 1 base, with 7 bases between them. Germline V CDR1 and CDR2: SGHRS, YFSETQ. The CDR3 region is CASSSWAQETQYF. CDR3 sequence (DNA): TGCGCCAGCAGCTCCTGGGCCCAAGAGACCCAGTACTTC.

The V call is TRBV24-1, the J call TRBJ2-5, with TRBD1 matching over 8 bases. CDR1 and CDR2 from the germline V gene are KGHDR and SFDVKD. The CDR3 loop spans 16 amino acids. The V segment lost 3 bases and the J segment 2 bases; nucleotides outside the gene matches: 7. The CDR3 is CATSDHRRTGQETQYF. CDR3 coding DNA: TGTGCCACCAGTGATCACCGTAGGACAGGGCAAGAGACCCAGTACTTC.

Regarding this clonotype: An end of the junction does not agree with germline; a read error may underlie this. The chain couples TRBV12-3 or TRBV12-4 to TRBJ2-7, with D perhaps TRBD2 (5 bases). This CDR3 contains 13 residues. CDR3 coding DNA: TGTGGCAGCGGATTCACACTTACCTACGAGCAGTACTTC. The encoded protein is CGSGFTLTYEQYF.

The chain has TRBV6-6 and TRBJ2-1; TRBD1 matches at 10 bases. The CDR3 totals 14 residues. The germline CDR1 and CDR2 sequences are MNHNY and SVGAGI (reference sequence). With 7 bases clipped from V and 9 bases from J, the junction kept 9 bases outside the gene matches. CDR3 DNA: TGTGCCAGCAAGCGGGACAGGGGTGTTGGTGAGCAGTTCTTC. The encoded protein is CASKRDRGVGEQFF.

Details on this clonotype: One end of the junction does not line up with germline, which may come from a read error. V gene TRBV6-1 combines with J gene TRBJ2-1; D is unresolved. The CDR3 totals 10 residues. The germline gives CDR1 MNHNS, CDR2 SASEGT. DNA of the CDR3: TGTGCCAGCAGTGAAGCGGGATTCGTCTTC. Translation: CASSEAGFVF.

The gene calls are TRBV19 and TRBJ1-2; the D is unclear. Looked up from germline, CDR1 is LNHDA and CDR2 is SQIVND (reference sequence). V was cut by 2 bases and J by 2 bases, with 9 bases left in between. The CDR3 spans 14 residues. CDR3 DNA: TGTGCCAGTAGTATAAGGTCACAGAACTATGGCTACACCTTC. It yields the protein CASSIRSQNYGYTF.

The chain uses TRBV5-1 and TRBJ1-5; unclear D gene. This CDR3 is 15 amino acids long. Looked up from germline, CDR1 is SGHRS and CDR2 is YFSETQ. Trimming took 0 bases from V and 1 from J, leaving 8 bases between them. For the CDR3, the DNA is TGCGCCAGCAGCTTGGGAGGGTCCAGCAATCAGCCCCAGCATTTT. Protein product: CASSLGGSSNQPQHF.

The CDR3 bases are TGTGCCAGCAGTTTAGCGCGTTACGATGAGCAGTTCTTC. It specifies CASSLARYDEQFF. J is TRBJ2-1 and V is TRBV12-3 or TRBV12-4; D unclear. The CDR3 extends over 13 amino acids. V gave up 0 bases and J gave up 8 bases, with 8 bases separating them.

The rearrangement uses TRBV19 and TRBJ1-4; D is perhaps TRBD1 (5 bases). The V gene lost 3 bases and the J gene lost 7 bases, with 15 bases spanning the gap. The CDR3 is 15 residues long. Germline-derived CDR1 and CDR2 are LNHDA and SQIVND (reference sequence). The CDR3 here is CASSIDGNRGEKLFF. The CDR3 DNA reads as TGTGCCAGTAGTATCGACGGGAATAGGGGTGAAAAACTGTTTTTT. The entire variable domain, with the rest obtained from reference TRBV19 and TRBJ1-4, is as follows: DGGITQSPKYLFRKEGQNVTLSCEQNLNHDAMYWYRQDPGQGLRLIYYSQIVNDFQKGDIAEGYSVSREKKESFPLTVTSAQKNPTAFYLCASSIDGNRGEKLFFGSGTQLSVL.

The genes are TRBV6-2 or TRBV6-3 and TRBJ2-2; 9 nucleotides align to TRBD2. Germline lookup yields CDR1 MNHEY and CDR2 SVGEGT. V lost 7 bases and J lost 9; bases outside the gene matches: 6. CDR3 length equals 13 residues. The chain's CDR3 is CASNEGLARELFF. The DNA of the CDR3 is TGTGCCAGCAACGAGGGACTAGCAAGGGAGCTGTTTTTT.

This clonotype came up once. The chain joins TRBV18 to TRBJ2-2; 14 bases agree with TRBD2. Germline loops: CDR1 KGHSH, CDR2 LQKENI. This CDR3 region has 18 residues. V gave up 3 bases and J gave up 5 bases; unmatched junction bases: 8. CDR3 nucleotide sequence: TGTGCCAGCTCACCCGGGACTAGCGGGAGTGCGATGACCGGGGAGCTGTTTTTT. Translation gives CASSPGTSGSAMTGELFF.